This passage covers 20 T cell receptor beta chains from one sample sequenced in a study of T cells in Graves' hyperthyroidism and ophthalmopathy. Using RNA transcripts as the source, TCR beta CDR3 regions were amplified. The HTBI primer set served for first-round RT-PCR of the TCR CDR3. TCRdb redid the calling of the multiplex PCR reads with MiXCR, one entry per CDR3 protein. Of roughly 170,000 distinct CDR3 sequences listed, over 15% were seen once; the top ten hold 29%. Sequenced input: blood. The receptor set was obtained from a woman aged 45-65 years with Graves' hyperthyroidism.

The table lists this clonotype with a few counts. The V call is TRBV19, the J call TRBJ2-7; 8 positions match TRBD1. The CDR3 runs to 14 residues. The trim removed 3 bases at V and 3 bases at J, leaving 4 bases unmatched. Germline V gene data show CDR1 as LNHDA and CDR2 as SQIVND (reference sequence). In DNA form, the CDR3 reads TGTGCCAGTAGTATGGGGACAGGCAGCTACGAGCAGTACTTC. Its translation: CASSMGTGSYEQYF.

This clonotype was picked up many times. V is TRBV7-9 and J is TRBJ2-6, with D hard to call. V was pared by 5 bases and J by 3 bases, with 11 bases between. The CDR3 length is 15 residues. Germline CDR1 SEHNR, CDR2 FQNEAQ (reference sequence). The CDR3 sequence is CASSPWDSGANVLTF. The CDR3 DNA reads TGTGCCAGCAGCCCCTGGGATAGTGGGGCCAACGTCCTGACTTTC. The variable domain in full, with the rest retrieved from reference TRBV7-9 and TRBJ2-6, is DTGVSQNPRHKITKRGQNVTFRCDPISEHNRLYWYRQTLGQGPEFLTYFQNEAQLEKSRLLSDRFSAERPKGSFSTLEIQRTEQGDSAMYLCASSPWDSGANVLTFGAGSRLTVL.

This clonotype has ten or more counts. The chain couples TRBV7-6 to TRBJ1-1, with no clear D. Germline values: CDR1 SGHVS, CDR2 FNYEAQ. The CDR3 covers 17 residues. V was trimmed by 1 base and J by 3 bases, leaving 18 bases between them. In nucleotides, the CDR3 is TGTGCCAGCAGCTTAGTTGGGGAGAGAGGGTTCGACACTGAAGCTTTCTTT. Protein sequence: CASSLVGERGFDTEAFF.

The sample holds many counts of this clonotype. V is TRBV15 and J is TRBJ1-1; D remains unclear. CDR1 is LNHNV, CDR2 YYDKDF, per germline (reference sequence). With 0 bases removed from V and 7 bases from J, the gap between germline ends came to 9 bases. The CDR3 length is 13 residues. The CDR3: CATSRDLGGEAFF. The CDR3 DNA sequence: TGTGCCACCAGCAGAGATCTGGGAGGTGAAGCTTTCTTT.

At least ten counts were recorded for this clonotype. The chain joins TRBV5-5 to TRBJ1-5; D is uncertain. Germline loops: CDR1 SGHKS, CDR2 YYEKEE (reference sequence). Trimming pared 4 bases from V and 6 bases from J, leaving 8 bases between. The length of the CDR3 is 12 residues. In DNA, the CDR3 is TGTGCCAGCAGCCTGTGGGGTCAGCCCCAGCATTTT. Translated: CASSLWGQPQHF. Using reference TRBV5-5 and TRBJ1-5 for the parts outside the CDR3, the full variable domain is DAGVTQSPTHLIKTRGQQVTLRCSPISGHKSVSWYQQVLGQGPQFIFQYYEKEERGRGNFPDRFSARQFPNYSSELNVNALLLGDSALYLCASSLWGQPQHFGDGTRLSIL.

This clonotype came up many times. The chain joins TRBV7-2 to TRBJ1-4; 9 bases map to TRBD1. The CDR3 runs 16 residues. Losses at the gene ends were 3 bases for V and 8 bases for J; bases not matched to a gene: 10. Germline V gives CDR1 SGHTA, CDR2 FQGNSA. CDR3 in amino acids: CASSFTKGTGMEKLFF. CDR3 sequence (DNA): TGTGCCAGCAGCTTCACTAAAGGGACAGGGATGGAAAAACTGTTTTTT.

This clonotype has just a few counts. The chain has TRBV6-1 and TRBJ2-1; D not certain. This CDR3 is built from 13 residues. Germline-derived CDR1 and CDR2 are MNHNS and SASEGT. V shed 6 bases and J shed 6 bases, with 12 bases lying between them. The CDR3 loop is CASSPSSVNEQFF. The CDR3 nucleotides read TGTGCCAGCAGCCCAAGTAGTGTCAATGAGCAGTTCTTC.

The chain employs TRBV2 and TRBJ2-3, with 8 bases identical to TRBD1. The germline gives CDR1 SNHLY, CDR2 FYNNEI. J lost 2 bases, V lost 5 bases, and 6 bases had no gene match. CDR3 length: 15 residues. CDR3 sequence: CASSPGQAYTDTQYF. The DNA of the CDR3 is TGTGCCAGCAGTCCGGGACAGGCTTACACAGATACGCAGTATTTT.

The V gene is TRBV20-1, the J gene TRBJ1-1; TRBD1 is a possible D gene (6 bases). The ends were cut back, 3 bases at V and 8 bases at J, with 13 bases in the middle. Germline CDR1 and CDR2: DFQATT and SNEGSKA (reference sequence). The CDR3 is 12 amino acids. DNA of the CDR3: TGCAGTGCTAGTACAGGGACCCTAGAAGCTTTCTTT. Its translation: CSASTGTLEAFF.

This clonotype was counted at least ten times. The chain links TRBV27 to TRBJ1-2; 10 nucleotides match TRBD1. The CDR3 is made up of 14 amino acids. Losses at the gene ends were 5 bases for V and 3 bases for J; bases not matched to a gene: 3. The germline V gene encodes CDR1 MNHEY and CDR2 SMNVEV (reference sequence). The CDR3 sequence is CASSRQGADYGYTF. The CDR3 nucleotides are TGTGCCAGCAGTAGACAGGGGGCGGACTATGGCTACACCTTC.

Ten or more counts support this clonotype. The gene calls are TRBV2 and TRBJ1-1; D is uncertain. Per the germline V gene, CDR1 is SNHLY and CDR2 is FYNNEI. V lost 4 bases, J lost 2 bases, and 8 bases lay in between. This CDR3 is 13 amino acids long. The CDR3 protein is CASSVGFNTEAFF. As DNA, the CDR3 is TGTGCCAGCAGTGTTGGGTTCAACACTGAAGCTTTCTTT. The variable domain in full, completed from reference TRBV2 and TRBJ1-1, reads EPEVTQTPSHQVTQMGQEVILRCVPISNHLYFYWYRQILGQKVEFLVSFYNNEISEKSEIFDDQFSVERPDGSNFTLKIRSTKLEDSAMYFCASSVGFNTEAFFGQGTRLTVV.

This clonotype has at least ten counts. The chain recombines TRBV28 with TRBJ1-4; the match to TRBD1 covers 8 bases. Germline CDR1 MDHEN, CDR2 SYDVKM. V lost 2 bases to trimming and J lost 3 bases; unmatched junction nucleotides: 2. The CDR3 is 15 residues long. The CDR3 protein is CASSLQGAANEKLFF. In DNA, the CDR3 is TGTGCCAGCAGTTTACAGGGGGCGGCTAATGAAAAACTGTTTTTT.

This clonotype has at least ten counts. The CDR3 region has the DNA TGCAGTGCTAGAGACCTATCAGGGGATAGGGAGACCCAGTACTTC. It is translated as CSARDLSGDRETQYF. This chain uses TRBV20-1 with TRBJ2-5, with D possibly being TRBD1 (6 bases). In germline, CDR1 is DFQATT, CDR2 SNEGSKA (reference sequence). V lost 0 bases, J lost 5 bases, and 16 bases lay in between. There are 15 residues in the CDR3.

This clonotype was picked up many times. The rearrangement links TRBV7-3 to TRBJ1-2; D not resolved. This CDR3 is 12 amino acids long. CDR1 and CDR2 (germline): SGHTA, FQGTGA. Trimming stripped 2 bases from V and 8 bases from J, with 9 bases between. The CDR3 loop reads CASSLEGHGYTF. Here the CDR3 DNA reads TGTGCCAGCAGCTTAGAGGGTCACGGCTACACCTTC.

This clonotype was seen repeatedly, ten times or more. J is TRBJ2-5 and V is TRBV11-2; D unclear. The germline V gene has CDR1 SGHAT and CDR2 FQNNGV. V was trimmed by 3 bases and J by 0 bases, leaving 8 bases between them. The CDR3 is 14 residues long. The CDR3 DNA follows: TGTGCCAGCAGCTTCCCGATGAACCAAGAGACCCAGTACTTC. This sequence encodes CASSFPMNQETQYF.

This clonotype was detected a few times. This chain links TRBV3-1 with TRBJ1-3; D ambiguous. CDR1 is LGHDT and CDR2 is YNNKEL in the germline V gene (reference sequence). The CDR3 extends over 15 amino acids. Between the trimmed V and J ends, which lost 4 bases and 3 bases, there was a span of 13 bases. The CDR3 reads CASSPRNLIGNTIYF. The CDR3 coding sequence is TGTGCCAGCAGCCCCCGAAACCTCATTGGAAACACCATATATTTT.

In the case of this clonotype: It may be a read error: a sequence one base away is much more abundant. This rearrangement joins TRBV18 to TRBJ2-5; D is unclear. In germline, CDR1 is KGHSH, CDR2 LQKENI. The CDR3 runs to 15 residues. The CDR3 sequence is CASSPTTRSQETKYF. The CDR3 region has the DNA TGTGCCAGCTCACCAACCACGAGGTCCCAAGAGACCAAGTACTTC.

At least ten counts were recorded for this clonotype. The chain joins TRBV19 to TRBJ2-3, with unresolved D. The CDR3 is made up of 15 amino acids. Germline CDR1 and CDR2: LNHDA and SQIVND (reference sequence). V lost 3 bases, J lost 2 bases, and 12 bases lay in between. The CDR3 sequence: CASSMLGSSTDTQYF. CDR3 DNA: TGTGCCAGTAGTATGCTGGGTTCGTCCACAGATACGCAGTATTTT.

Concerning this clonotype: With a much larger clone just one base away, this may be a read error. The chain is built from TRBV6-5 and TRBJ2-6; tentative D call: TRBD2 (6 bases). Germline CDR1 and CDR2: MNHEY and SVGAGI. This CDR3 contains 17 residues. CDR3 sequence reads: CSSSYSREDYLGNVLTF. Here the CDR3 DNA reads TGTTCCAGCAGTTACTCGAGGGAGGACTACCTGGGGAACGTCCTGACTTTC.

This clonotype was picked up a small number of times. This rearrangement joins TRBV7-2 to TRBJ1-5, with D possibly being TRBD1 (6 bases). V gave up 5 bases and J gave up 2 bases, with 10 bases separating them. The germline V gene encodes CDR1 SGHTA and CDR2 FQGNSA. This CDR3 comprises 14 residues. CDR3 bases: TGTGCCAGCAGCAAGGACAGCGGCAATCAGCCCCAGCATTTT. It yields the protein CASSKDSGNQPQHF.